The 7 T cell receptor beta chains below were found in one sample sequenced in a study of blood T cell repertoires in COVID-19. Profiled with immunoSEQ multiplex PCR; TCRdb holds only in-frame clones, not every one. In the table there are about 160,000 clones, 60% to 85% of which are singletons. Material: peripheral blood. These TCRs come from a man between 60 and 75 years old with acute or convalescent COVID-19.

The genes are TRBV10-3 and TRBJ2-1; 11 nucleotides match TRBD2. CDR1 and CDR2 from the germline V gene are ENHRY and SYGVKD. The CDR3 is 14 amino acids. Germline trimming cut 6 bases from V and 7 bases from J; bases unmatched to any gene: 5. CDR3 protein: CAIRPGTSGNEQFF. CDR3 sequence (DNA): TGTGCCATCAGACCTGGGACTAGCGGAAATGAGCAGTTCTTC.

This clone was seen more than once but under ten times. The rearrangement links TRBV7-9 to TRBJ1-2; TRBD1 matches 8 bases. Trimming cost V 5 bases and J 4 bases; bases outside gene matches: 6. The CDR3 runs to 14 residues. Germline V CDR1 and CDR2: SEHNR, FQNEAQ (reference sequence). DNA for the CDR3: TGTGCCAGCAGCGGATCAGGGGGCCTCTATGGCTACACCTTC. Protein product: CASSGSGGLYGYTF.

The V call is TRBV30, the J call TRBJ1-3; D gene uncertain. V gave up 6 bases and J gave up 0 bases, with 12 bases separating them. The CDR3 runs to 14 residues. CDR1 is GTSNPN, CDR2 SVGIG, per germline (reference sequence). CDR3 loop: CACTQIHSGNTIYF. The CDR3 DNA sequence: TGTGCCTGCACACAGATCCACTCTGGAAACACCATATATTTT.

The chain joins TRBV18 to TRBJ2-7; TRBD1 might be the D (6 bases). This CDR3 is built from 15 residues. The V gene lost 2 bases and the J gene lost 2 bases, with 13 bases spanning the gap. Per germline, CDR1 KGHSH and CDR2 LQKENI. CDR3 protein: CASSPGQGSPYEQYF. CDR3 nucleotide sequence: TGTGCCAGCTCACCAGGCCAGGGGAGTCCCTACGAGCAGTACTTC. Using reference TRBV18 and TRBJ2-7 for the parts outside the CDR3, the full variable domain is NAGVMQNPRHLVRRRGQEARLRCSPMKGHSHVYWYRQLPEEGLKFMVYLQKENIIDESGMPKERFSAEFPKEGPSILRIQQVVRGDSAAYFCASSPGQGSPYEQYFGPGTRLTVT.

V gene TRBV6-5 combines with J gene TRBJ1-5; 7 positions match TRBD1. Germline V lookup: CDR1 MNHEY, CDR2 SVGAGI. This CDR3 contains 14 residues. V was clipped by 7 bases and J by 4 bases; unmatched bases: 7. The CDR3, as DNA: TGTGCCAGCACTAACCGGGACAGAAATCAGCCCCAGCATTTT. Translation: CASTNRDRNQPQHF.

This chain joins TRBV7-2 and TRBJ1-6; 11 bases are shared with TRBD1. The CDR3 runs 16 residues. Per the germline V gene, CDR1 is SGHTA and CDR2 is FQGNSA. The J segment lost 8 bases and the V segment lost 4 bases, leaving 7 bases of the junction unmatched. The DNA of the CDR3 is TGTGCCAGCAGCTCCCCGGGACAGGGGGGTTATTCACCCCTCCACTTT. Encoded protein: CASSSPGQGGYSPLHF. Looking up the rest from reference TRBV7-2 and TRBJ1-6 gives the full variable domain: GAGVSQSPSNKVTEKGKDVELRCDPISGHTALYWYRQSLGQGLEFLIYFQGNSAPDKSGLPSDRFSAERTGGSVSTLTIQRTQQEDSAVYLCASSSPGQGGYSPLHFGNGTRLTVT.

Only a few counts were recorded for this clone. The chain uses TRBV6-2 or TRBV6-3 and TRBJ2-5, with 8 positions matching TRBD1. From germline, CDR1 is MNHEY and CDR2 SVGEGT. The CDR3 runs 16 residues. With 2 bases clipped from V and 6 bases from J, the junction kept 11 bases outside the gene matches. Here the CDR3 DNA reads TGTGCCAGCAGTTACCGAACCGGGACAGGCCCTAAGACCCAGTACTTC. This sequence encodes CASSYRTGTGPKTQYF.